This T cell receptor (beta chain) was sequenced in a study of T cell responses to AZD1222 COVID-19 vaccine. Study outcomes and limitations: Most donors were white British, females outnumbered males, and clonal diversity was possibly underestimated. Seropositive at baseline were only six or seven AZD1222 recipients.

V was clipped by 0 bases and J by 0 bases, with 7 bases between them. The CDR3 runs to 15 residues. CDR1 SGDLS and CDR2 YYNGEE come from the germline V gene. To note about this clone: Its antigen is not known.

Clones were read by immunoSEQ multiplex PCR, and TCRdb kept only the in-frame ones, dropping some. The data hold 140,000 to 150,000 clones, with under 95% observed a single time. The sequences come from peripheral blood, collected on day 0 of AZD1222 vaccination. The genes are TRBV9 and TRBJ1-3, with D possibly TRBD1 on 6 matching bases. The sequence derives from an adult in good health. For the CDR3, the DNA is TGTGCCAGCAGCGTAGTGGACAGCTCTGGAAACACCATATATTTT. Protein: CASSVVDSSGNTIYF.